In this sample, the clone carrying this T cell receptor (beta chain) turned up many times. Its specificity is not known. CDR3 regions were amplified by Arm-PCR using iRepertoire HTBI primers to build TCR beta libraries. One entry per CDR3 protein results from TCRdb running MiXCR on the multiplex PCR reads. The table includes around 510,000 distinct CDR3 sequences, about a fifth detected once. The record originates from a study of regulatory T cells in long-lasting Graves disease. Whole-study results and caveats: The study found TRBV28, TRBJ1-2 and TRBJ2-5 favored in persistent disease. Since the sample size was small, accuracy may have been reduced. Persistent-disease Graves' patients showed less TCR diversity than new cases.

Noted time point: persistent/refractory GD, antithyroid drugs over 5 years with positive TRAb. Making the TCR library involved RNA that had been extracted from PBMCs. Trimming took 6 bases from V and 2 from J; bases not matched to a gene: 5. The length of the CDR3 is 14 residues. From germline, CDR1 is MDHEN and CDR2 SYDVKM. The specimen was peripheral blood mononuclear cells (PBMCs), collected when the disease was refractory, from a patient treated with antithyroid drugs. The chain employs TRBV28 and TRBJ2-5; 8 bases are shared with TRBD2. This clonotype was sampled from a female donor with Graves disease. CDR3 protein: CASSSSGLQETQYF. CDR3 DNA sequence: TGTGCCAGCAGCTCTAGCGGGTTGCAAGAGACCCAGTACTTC.